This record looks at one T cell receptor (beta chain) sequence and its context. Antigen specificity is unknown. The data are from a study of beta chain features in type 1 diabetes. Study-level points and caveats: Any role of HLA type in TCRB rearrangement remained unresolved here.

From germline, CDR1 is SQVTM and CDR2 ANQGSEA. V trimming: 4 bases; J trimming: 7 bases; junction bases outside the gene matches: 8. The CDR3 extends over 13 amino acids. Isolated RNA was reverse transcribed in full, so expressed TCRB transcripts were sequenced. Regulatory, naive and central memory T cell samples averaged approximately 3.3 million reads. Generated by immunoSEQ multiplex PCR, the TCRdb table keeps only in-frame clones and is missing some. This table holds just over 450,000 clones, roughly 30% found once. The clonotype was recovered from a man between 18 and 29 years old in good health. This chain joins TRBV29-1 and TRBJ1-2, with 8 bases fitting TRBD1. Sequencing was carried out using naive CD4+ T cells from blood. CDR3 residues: CSVGAGTGAGYTF. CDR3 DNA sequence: TGCAGCGTTGGCGCCGGGACAGGAGCTGGCTACACCTTC.